The next 8 T cell receptor beta chains were all read from a single sample in a study of T-cell memory formation after mild COVID-19. TCRdb passed the 5' RACE reads through MiXCR, listing each CDR3 protein once. The data show a few hundred thousand distinct CDR3 sequences, about 24% seen once. The sample consisted of PBMCs or a T cell subset sorted from them (not recorded which). Source of these receptors: an adult woman who had mild COVID-19 (a few samples of this study predate the infection). Cell type and time point are not known.

This rearrangement joins TRBV7-7 to TRBJ2-5, with no clear D. Trimming removed 5 bases from V and 3 bases from J, with 13 bases in between. The V gene's germline CDR1 is SSHAT and CDR2 FNYEAQ (reference sequence). The CDR3 has 14 amino acids. The CDR3 DNA reads TGTGCCAGCAGCAGTGGCGGTCCCAAAGAGACCCAGTACTTC. As protein: CASSSGGPKETQYF.

The chain recombines TRBV12-3 or TRBV12-4 with TRBJ1-2; D possibly corresponds to TRBD1 (5 bases). With 3 bases removed from V and 10 bases from J, the gap between germline ends came to 15 bases. The CDR3 contains 13 residues. The CDR3 sequence is CASSFIWEGNYTF. The DNA of the CDR3 is TGTGCCAGCAGTTTCATTTGGGAGGGGAACTACACCTTC.

This chain joins TRBV28 and TRBJ1-1, with 7 bases identical to TRBD1. J gave up 7 bases and V 4 bases, and 12 bases lay outside the gene matches. Germline CDR1 reads MDHEN; CDR2 reads SYDVKM. CDR3 size: 15 residues. The CDR3 spells CASSSPDRVFGEAFF. The CDR3 DNA sequence: TGTGCCAGCAGTTCTCCTGACAGGGTATTCGGTGAAGCTTTCTTT.

This clonotype has just a few counts. V usage is TRBV3-1 and J usage is TRBJ2-3; weak D call: TRBD1 (7 bases). The CDR3 is 16 residues long. V dropped 4 bases and J dropped 8 bases, with 22 bases sitting between them. The germline gives CDR1 LGHDT, CDR2 YNNKEL (reference sequence). For the CDR3, the DNA is TGTGCCAGCAGCCTTCGACTAGGAGGGGGCGGAGGTACGCAGTATTTT. Its translation is CASSLRLGGGGGTQYF.

The chain recombines TRBV6-4 with TRBJ2-2; D might be TRBD2 (6 bases). Trimming pared 6 bases from V and 1 base from J, leaving 9 bases between. The CDR3 is made up of 14 amino acids. Per the germline V gene, CDR1 is MRHNA and CDR2 is SNTAGT. CDR3 amino acids: CASRRDGNTGELFF. Here the CDR3 DNA reads TGTGCCAGCAGGCGGGACGGGAACACCGGGGAGCTGTTTTTT.

This clonotype came up a few times. V gene TRBV27 combines with J gene TRBJ2-7, with 12 bases aligning to TRBD1. With V trimmed by 3 bases and J by 6 bases, 3 bases remained unmatched. CDR3 size: 14 residues. The germline V gene has CDR1 MNHEY and CDR2 SMNVEV (reference sequence). The CDR3 protein is CASSFGTGGIEQYF. The CDR3 bases are TGTGCCAGCAGTTTCGGGACAGGGGGCATCGAGCAGTACTTC.

This clonotype turned up a few times. The chain combines TRBV29-1 with TRBJ2-3; 7 bases match TRBD1. The CDR3 has 15 residues. The trim removed 5 bases at V and 0 bases at J, leaving 8 bases unmatched. The germline V gene has CDR1 SQVTM and CDR2 ANQGSEA. CDR3 sequence: CSVLPGTASTDTQYF. The CDR3 coding sequence is TGCAGCGTTTTACCCGGGACAGCTAGCACAGATACGCAGTATTTT.

The chain couples TRBV7-9 to TRBJ2-3, with a possible D match to TRBD2 (5 bases). V was pared by 5 bases and J by 0 bases, with 18 bases between. The CDR3 loop spans 17 amino acids. Per the germline V gene, CDR1 is SEHNR and CDR2 is FQNEAQ (reference sequence). The CDR3 sequence is CASSLVLAGSSTDTQYF. CDR3 DNA sequence: TGTGCCAGCAGCCTGGTCCTAGCTGGGAGTAGCACAGATACGCAGTATTTT.